This T cell receptor (beta chain) derives from a study of cytomegalovirus exposure and HLA in healthy donors. Broader study findings: TRBV6-2, TRBV6-3 and some other V segments were excluded as indistinguishable. Researchers catalogued about 150 TCR beta chains as cytomegalovirus-associated. Upon later analysis, TCR association rates were observed to vary by HLA locus, being highest for DRB1 and lowest for HLA-C.

Remarks on this clone: Its specificity is not known.

PCR used 60 Vbeta primers and 13 Jbeta primers. This table comes from immunoSEQ multiplex PCR, and its TCRdb copy is limited to in-frame clones, with some not included. The table has 85,000 to 95,000 clones, about 80% seen once; the top ten hold approximately 5%. This CDR3 is 16 amino acids long. Trimming took off 5 bases at V and 0 bases at J, with 19 bases between the two ends. CDR1 and CDR2 (germline): SQVTM, ANQGSEA. Donors counted as nominally healthy when sampled, yet unrecorded immune exposures were likely. What was sequenced was PBMCs. This chain links TRBV29-1 with TRBJ1-2; possibly TRBD1 for D (5 bases). This sequence originates from a man in his thirties or forties in good health and CMV-seropositive. CDR3 region: CSVTFPTGITNYGYTF. For the CDR3, the DNA is TGCAGCGTTACTTTCCCTACAGGAATAACTAACTATGGCTACACCTTC.